The clone carrying this T cell receptor beta chain was observed a handful of times. The target antigen is unknown. The data stem from a study of cytomegalovirus exposure and HLA in healthy donors. Study results and limitations: Based on reports, TCR beta sequences accurately predicted HLA-A and HLA-B alleles for most subjects. In all likelihood, a cluster of highly shared sequence variants was a sequencing artifact. Further analysis, carried out later, found HLA-associated TCR beta chains more clonally expanded than equally common other chains. The study flagged some 180 TCR beta chains as cytomegalovirus-associated.

The CDR3 consists of 13 residues. The germline CDR1 and CDR2 sequences are GTSNPN and SVGIG (reference sequence). V was cut by 0 bases and J by 4 bases, with 9 bases left in between. 13 Jbeta primers and 60 Vbeta primers were used for the PCR. Libraries were prepared by immunoSEQ multiplex PCR; TCRdb keeps only in-frame clonotypes and omits some of them. Altogether some 120,000 clones are present, about 80% being singletons, with the ten largest covering 2.5% to 3%. Sequencing used PBMCs. The source of this sequence is a man aged 25-45 years in good health and CMV-seronegative. The chain recombines TRBV30 with TRBJ1-1; tentative D call: TRBD1 (5 bases). The CDR3 spells CAWSVGEITEAFF. DNA for the CDR3: TGTGCCTGGAGTGTAGGGGAAATCACTGAAGCTTTCTTT.